The next 21 T cell receptor beta chains were all read from a single sample in a study of Graves' ophthalmopathy and Graves' hyperthyroidism. Beta-chain TCR CDR3 regions were amplified from RNA transcripts. After a first-round RT-PCR with HTBI primers, a second-round multiplex PCR was run. TCRdb used MiXCR to reprocess the multiplex PCR reads, holding one entry per CDR3 protein. The table shows more than 550,000 distinct CDR3 sequences, with approximately 39% occurring only once. Material for sequencing was peripheral blood. Every receptor here comes from an adult man with Graves' ophthalmopathy.

V usage is TRBV2 and J usage is TRBJ2-7; 7 positions match TRBD2. Germline V gene lookup returns CDR1 SNHLY and CDR2 FYNNEI. J lost 3 bases, V lost 10 bases, and 3 bases had no gene match. CDR3 length: 11 residues. CDR3 loop: CATQRGYEQYF. The CDR3, as DNA: TGTGCCACCCAGCGGGGCTACGAGCAGTACTTC.

This clonotype has at least ten counts. V is TRBV19 and J is TRBJ2-7; TRBD2 is a possible D gene (6 bases). The CDR3 is 14 residues long. CDR1 and CDR2 from the germline V gene are LNHDA and SQIVND (reference sequence). V dropped 3 bases and J dropped 0 bases, with 9 bases sitting between them. The CDR3 DNA reads TGTGCCAGTAGTATGGAGGGAAGCTCCTACGAGCAGTACTTC. Its protein product is CASSMEGSSYEQYF.

This chain uses TRBV13 with TRBJ2-7, with a possible D match to TRBD1 (5 bases). In germline, CDR1 is PRHDT, CDR2 FYEKMQ (reference sequence). With 8 bases removed from V and 2 bases from J, the gap between germline ends came to 13 bases. The CDR3 is made up of 13 amino acids. The CDR3 region has the DNA TGTGCCAGCTCACCCCTCAGGGCCTACGAGCAGTACTTC. Protein: CASSPLRAYEQYF.

There are a few counts of this clonotype. The chain has TRBV9 and TRBJ2-7, with D maybe TRBD2 (5 bases). The germline gives CDR1 SGDLS, CDR2 YYNGEE. The ends were cut back, 4 bases at V and 7 bases at J, with 21 bases in the middle. The CDR3 runs 15 residues. In DNA form, the CDR3 reads TGTGCCAGCAGCCCCCGAACTAGGGAACTTGAGGAGCAGTACTTC. This gives the protein CASSPRTRELEEQYF.

A note on this clonotype: This CDR3 is missing its conserved last phenylalanine or tryptophan, likely due to a read error. The limits of the CDR3 on the DNA are not certain, so only TCRdb's listed CDR3 is given. The genes are TRBV24-1 and TRBJ1-4; the table's D call of TRBD1 was not tested on the DNA. Germline lookup yields CDR1 KGHDR and CDR2 SFDVKD. The CDR3 sequence runs 9 residues, both termini included. The CDR3 loop is CATSDPTGG.

This clonotype was observed at least ten times. The chain carries TRBV15 and TRBJ1-2; TRBD1 matches at 10 bases. Germline CDR1 LNHNV, CDR2 YYDKDF (reference sequence). V lost 4 bases, J lost 4 bases, and 6 bases stayed unmatched. This CDR3 has 15 residues. This CDR3 is CATSTDRGITYGYTF. The CDR3 DNA sequence: TGTGCCACCAGCACGGACAGGGGGATTACCTATGGCTACACCTTC.

This clonotype was picked up many times. The gene calls are TRBV19 and TRBJ1-5, with no clear D. The V end lost 6 bases, the J end lost 5 bases, and 11 bases lay between the germline ends. The germline CDR1 and CDR2 sequences are LNHDA and SQIVND (reference sequence). The CDR3 runs 13 residues. CDR3 loop: CASRSGLHQPQHF. The CDR3 bases are TGTGCCAGTAGAAGCGGACTGCATCAGCCCCAGCATTTT.

The chain has TRBV29-1 and TRBJ1-2, with D possibly matching TRBD1 (6 bases). The CDR3 covers 15 residues. The V gene's germline CDR1 is SQVTM and CDR2 ANQGSEA. The V gene lost 1 base and the J gene lost 8 bases, with 20 bases spanning the gap. The CDR3: CSVEATFGGIGGYTF. The CDR3 DNA sequence: TGCAGCGTTGAAGCCACGTTCGGGGGCATTGGCGGCTACACCTTC.

This clonotype was detected a few times. The chain uses TRBV12-3 or TRBV12-4 and TRBJ2-7; possible D gene TRBD1, 5 bases. The CDR3 loop spans 15 amino acids. V lost 6 bases to trimming and J lost 0 bases, with 15 bases between them. The CDR3 DNA is TGTGCCAGCAGCCAGGACATCCCCTCCTCCTACGAGCAGTACTTC. It encodes CASSQDIPSSYEQYF.

The chain has TRBV10-3 and TRBJ2-5; a possible D gene is TRBD2 (6 bases). CDR1 and CDR2 from the germline V gene are ENHRY and SYGVKD. Trimming removed 8 bases at V and 2 bases at J, with 12 bases between. This CDR3 has 13 amino acids. CDR3 DNA sequence: TGTGCCATCTCTTGGGGGACTCAAGAGACCCAGTACTTC. Translating gives CAISWGTQETQYF.

This clonotype was found many times. The chain is built from TRBV7-2 and TRBJ1-5; D remains unclear. The CDR3 has 15 amino acids. The germline V gene encodes CDR1 SGHTA and CDR2 FQGNSA. The V gene lost 7 bases and the J gene lost 3 bases, with 16 bases spanning the gap. CDR3 nucleotide sequence: TGTGCCAGCACCACCCCGGGCGGGCACAATCAGCCCCAGCATTTT. Translation gives CASTTPGGHNQPQHF.

This clonotype was observed at least ten times. This chain uses TRBV12-3 or TRBV12-4 with TRBJ1-2; tentative D call: TRBD1 (5 bases). The CDR3 is 14 residues long. Trimming left V 4 bases short and J 8 bases short, with 17 bases between. CDR3 DNA sequence: TGTGCCAGCAGTTCCCTGGGGGGATCTCGGGGCTACACCTTC. Its protein product is CASSSLGGSRGYTF.

The chain carries TRBV7-8 and TRBJ2-5, with 12 positions matching TRBD1. The CDR3 extends over 16 amino acids. V shed 5 bases and J 4 bases; nucleotides not matched to a gene: 8. Germline values: CDR1 SGHVS, CDR2 FQNEAQ. CDR3 nucleotides: TGTGCCAGCAGCCCCTTCGGGACAGGGGGCGGAGAGACCCAGTACTTC. Residues: CASSPFGTGGGETQYF.

V usage is TRBV7-9 and J usage is TRBJ2-6; D possibly uses TRBD1 or TRBD2 (5 bases each). Trimming removed 2 bases at V and 9 bases at J, with 14 bases between. Germline V lookup: CDR1 SEHNR, CDR2 FQNEAQ (reference sequence). The CDR3 spans 15 residues. CDR3 residues: CASSLSVGEHNVLTF. The CDR3 bases are TGTGCCAGCAGCTTATCGGTAGGGGAGCACAACGTCCTGACTTTC.

This clonotype appeared many times. This chain connects TRBV24-1 to TRBJ1-2; 8 positions match TRBD1. The CDR3 runs 14 residues. The germline V gene has CDR1 KGHDR and CDR2 SFDVKD. The ends lost 2 bases at V and 3 bases at J; junction bases unmatched: 1. Written as DNA, the CDR3 is TGTGCCACCAGTGATTCGGACAGGGACTATGGCTACACCTTC. Protein sequence: CATSDSDRDYGYTF.

This clonotype was seen ten or more times. The chain has TRBV6-6 and TRBJ1-6; D may be TRBD1 (6 bases). This CDR3 comprises 15 residues. CDR1 is MNHNY, CDR2 SVGAGI, per germline (reference sequence). Trimming pared 1 base from V and 8 bases from J, leaving 12 bases between. CDR3 sequence: CASSYYGGTDSPLHF. DNA for the CDR3: TGTGCCAGCAGTTACTATGGGGGCACGGATTCACCCCTCCACTTT.

This clonotype was picked up many times. The chain couples TRBV7-2 to TRBJ2-7, with 7 nucleotides matching TRBD1. This CDR3 has 13 residues. Germline V gene sequence: CDR1 SGHTA, CDR2 FQGNSA. The V gene end was trimmed by 4 bases and the J gene end by 6 bases; junction bases not matched to a gene: 6. CDR3: CASSSSPGGEQYF. CDR3 in DNA: TGTGCCAGCAGCTCTTCCCCAGGGGGCGAGCAGTACTTC.

The rearrangement links TRBV5-1 to TRBJ2-5, with D tentatively TRBD2 (5 bases). CDR3 length equals 15 residues. Trimming stripped 4 bases from V and 5 bases from J, with 18 bases between. Germline lookup yields CDR1 SGHRS and CDR2 YFSETQ. The CDR3 region is CASSVGNRLTETQYF. The CDR3 nucleotides read TGCGCCAGCAGCGTTGGAAACCGACTAACCGAGACCCAGTACTTC.

This sequence joins TRBV5-6 and TRBJ2-7; 7 positions agree with TRBD1. With 4 bases clipped from V and 2 bases from J, the junction kept 9 bases outside the gene matches. Germline V CDR1 and CDR2: SGHDT, YYEEEE. CDR3 length: 15 residues. CDR3 coding DNA: TGTGCCAGCAGCCCAAGACCTGGACAGGCCTACGAGCAGTACTTC. Residues: CASSPRPGQAYEQYF.

The CDR3, as DNA: TGTGCCTGGAGTGTAGGGGGGTTATCCTACGAGCAGTACTTC. It encodes CAWSVGGLSYEQYF. The chain links TRBV30 to TRBJ2-7; D may match TRBD1 or TRBD2 (6 bases each). Trimming pared 0 bases from V and 1 base from J, leaving 10 bases between. The CDR3 runs 14 residues. From germline, CDR1 is GTSNPN and CDR2 SVGIG (reference sequence).

The V gene is TRBV9, the J gene TRBJ1-1, with 7 bases fitting TRBD1. Germline CDR1 reads SGDLS; CDR2 reads YYNGEE. J was trimmed by 10 bases and V by 7 bases; bases with no gene match: 13. This CDR3 comprises 13 residues. CDR3 amino acids: CASSPGTEWLAFF. CDR3 DNA sequence: TGTGCCAGCTCACCAGGGACAGAATGGCTAGCTTTCTTT. Complete variable domain (other parts from reference TRBV9 and TRBJ1-1): DSGVTQTPKHLITATGQRVTLRCSPRSGDLSVYWYQQSLDQGLQFLIQYYNGEERAKGNILERFSAQQFPDLHSELNLSSLELGDSALYFCASSPGTEWLAFFGQGTRLTVV.